This TCR beta chain was obtained from a study of blood T cell repertoires in COVID-19. In the study overall: Samples taken during acute and convalescent COVID-19 were collected in the United States, Italy and Spain. The cDNA or gDNA used as material had been derived from T cells, B-cell-depleted T cells, or PBMCs.

The CDR3 runs 15 residues. Trimming took 2 bases from V and 8 from J, leaving 16 bases between them. Germline V gene lookup returns CDR1 SGHRS and CDR2 YFSETQ. In the authors' methods: By means of reference gene primer amplification, nucleated cell counts were estimated. Sequenced by immunoSEQ multiplex PCR; TCRdb stores in-frame clones only, minus some. D and trimming were read from the DNA, whereas the V and J calls and clone size are those reported in that table. The table includes about 260,000 clones, roughly four fifths detected once. This chain uses TRBV5-1 with TRBJ1-4, with D tentatively TRBD1 (6 bases). The clonotype was recovered from a woman older than 75 with acute or convalescent COVID-19. Specimen: peripheral blood. In DNA form, the CDR3 reads TGCGCCAGCAGCTTTGGGAACAGGGTTCAAGAAAAACTGTTTTTT. Protein sequence: CASSFGNRVQEKLFF. The whole variable domain, filled in from reference TRBV5-1 and TRBJ1-4, reads KAGVTQTPRYLIKTRGQQVTLSCSPISGHRSVSWYQQTPGQGLQFLFEYFSETQRNKGNFPGRFSGRQFSNSRSEMNVSTLELGDSALYLCASSFGNRVQEKLFFGSGTQLSVL.